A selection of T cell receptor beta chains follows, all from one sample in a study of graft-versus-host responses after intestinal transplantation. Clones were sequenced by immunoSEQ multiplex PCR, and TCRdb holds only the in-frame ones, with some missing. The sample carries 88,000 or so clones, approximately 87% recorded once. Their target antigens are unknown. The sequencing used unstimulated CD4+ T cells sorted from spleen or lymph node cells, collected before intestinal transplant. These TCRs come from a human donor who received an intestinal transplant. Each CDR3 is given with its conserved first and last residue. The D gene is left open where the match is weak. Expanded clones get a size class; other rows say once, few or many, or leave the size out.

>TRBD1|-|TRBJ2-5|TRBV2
CATGQGKNSETQYF
TGTGCCACGGGACAGGGGAAAAATTCAGAGACCCAGTACTTC
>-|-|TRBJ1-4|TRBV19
CASSRNREMKRLFF
TGTGCCAGTAGTAGAAACAGGGAAATGAAAAGACTGTTTTTT
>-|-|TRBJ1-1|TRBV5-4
CASSPITGRDTEAFF
TGTGCCAGCAGCCCCATCACGGGGAGGGACACTGAAGCTTTCTTT
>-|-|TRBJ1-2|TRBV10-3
CAISAGTGVLGYTF
TGTGCCATCAGTGCCGGGACGGGAGTTCTTGGCTACACCTTC
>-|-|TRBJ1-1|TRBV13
CASSLVQGSEAFF
TGTGCCAGCAGCTTAGTCCAGGGGAGCGAAGCTTTCTTT
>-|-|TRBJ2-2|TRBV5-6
CASSFQGSGELFF
TGTGCCAGCAGCTTCCAGGGTTCCGGGGAGCTGTTTTTT
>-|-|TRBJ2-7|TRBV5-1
CASRRGGETSYEQYF
TGCGCCAGCCGGAGGGGGGGGGAGACTTCCTACGAGCAGTACTTC
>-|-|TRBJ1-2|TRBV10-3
CAITGGYGYTF
TGTGCCATCACCGGGGGCTATGGCTACACCTTC
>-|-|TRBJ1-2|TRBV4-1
CASSQDISRPGYGYTF
TGCGCCAGCAGCCAAGATATCTCCAGACCGGGCTATGGCTACACCTTC
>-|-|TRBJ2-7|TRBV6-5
CASSLGLAPYEQYF
TGTGCCAGCAGTTTGGGACTTGCCCCCTACGAGCAGTACTTC
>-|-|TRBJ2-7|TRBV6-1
CASASSRVREQYF
TGTGCCAGCGCGTCCTCCCGGGTGCGCGAGCAGTACTTC
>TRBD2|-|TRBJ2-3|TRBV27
CASSLKSSGGVSTDTQYF
TGTGCCAGCAGTTTAAAGTCTAGCGGGGGGGTAAGCACAGATACGCAGTATTTT
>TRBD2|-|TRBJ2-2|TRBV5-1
CASSLDLGRAGELFF
TGCGCCAGCAGCTTGGATCTAGGGAGGGCCGGGGAGCTGTTTTTT
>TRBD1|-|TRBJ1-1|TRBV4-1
CASSQEFDREAFF
TGCGCCAGCAGCCAAGAATTCGACAGGGAGGCTTTCTTT
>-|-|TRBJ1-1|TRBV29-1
CSVESGIEAFF
TGCAGCGTTGAATCCGGGATTGAAGCTTTCTTT
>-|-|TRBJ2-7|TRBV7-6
CASSLGQADEQYF
TGTGCCAGCAGCTTAGGACAGGCTGACGAGCAGTACTTC
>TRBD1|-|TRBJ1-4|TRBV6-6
CASSGTGGNEKLFF
TGTGCCAGCAGTGGGACAGGGGGCAATGAAAAACTGTTTTTT
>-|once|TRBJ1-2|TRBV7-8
CASSTPGGGNYGYTF
TGTGCCAGCAGCACTCCGGGAGGGGGTAACTATGGCTACACCTTC
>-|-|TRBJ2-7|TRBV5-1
CASSLVVGVRIEQYF
TGCGCCAGCAGCTTGGTCGTCGGGGTACGGATCGAGCAGTACTTC
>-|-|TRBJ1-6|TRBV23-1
CASSQVTEPPFTLHF
TGCGCCAGCAGTCAAGTCACAGAGCCCCCGTTCACCCTCCACTTT
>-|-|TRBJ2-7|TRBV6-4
CASTGLSYEQYF
TGTGCCAGTACAGGGCTCTCCTACGAGCAGTACTTC
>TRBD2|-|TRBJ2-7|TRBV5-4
CASSPGTSGGAGYEQYF
TGTGCCAGCAGCCCCGGGACTAGCGGGGGGGCCGGGTACGAGCAGTACTTC